This T cell receptor (beta chain) stems from a study of regulatory T cells in long-lasting Graves disease. General study points: With some 2,700 shared public clonotypes, persistent patients exceeded new patients, who shared about 1,000. Thyroid tissue went unexamined; only peripheral blood was analyzed.

With iRepertoire HTBI primers and Arm-PCR of CDR3 regions, TCR beta libraries were built. TCRdb itself ran the multiplex PCR reads through MiXCR, one entry per CDR3 protein. The sample consists of around 460,000 distinct CDR3 sequences, approximately 21% of them appearing once. With regard to this clonotype: Its matching antigen is unknown.

Time point defined: persistent/refractory GD, antithyroid drugs over 5 years with positive TRAb. Scientists built the TCR library using RNA that was extracted from PBMCs. Around 9.1 milliliters of peripheral blood were drawn into EDTA tubes. The receptor's source is a female donor with Graves disease. Sequences were derived from peripheral blood mononuclear cells (PBMCs), sampled when the disease was refractory, from a patient treated with antithyroid drugs.

The CDR3 loop is CASSPRTETAILSTDTQYF. The CDR3 DNA sequence: TGTGCCAGCAGTCCTCGGACAGAGACAGCGATTCTCTCTACAGATACGCAGTATTTT. The chain couples TRBV2 to TRBJ2-3; D is perhaps TRBD1 (6 bases). The CDR3 length is 19 residues. CDR1 and CDR2 from the germline V gene are SNHLY and FYNNEI. The ends were cut back, 5 bases at V and 3 bases at J, with 27 bases in the middle.